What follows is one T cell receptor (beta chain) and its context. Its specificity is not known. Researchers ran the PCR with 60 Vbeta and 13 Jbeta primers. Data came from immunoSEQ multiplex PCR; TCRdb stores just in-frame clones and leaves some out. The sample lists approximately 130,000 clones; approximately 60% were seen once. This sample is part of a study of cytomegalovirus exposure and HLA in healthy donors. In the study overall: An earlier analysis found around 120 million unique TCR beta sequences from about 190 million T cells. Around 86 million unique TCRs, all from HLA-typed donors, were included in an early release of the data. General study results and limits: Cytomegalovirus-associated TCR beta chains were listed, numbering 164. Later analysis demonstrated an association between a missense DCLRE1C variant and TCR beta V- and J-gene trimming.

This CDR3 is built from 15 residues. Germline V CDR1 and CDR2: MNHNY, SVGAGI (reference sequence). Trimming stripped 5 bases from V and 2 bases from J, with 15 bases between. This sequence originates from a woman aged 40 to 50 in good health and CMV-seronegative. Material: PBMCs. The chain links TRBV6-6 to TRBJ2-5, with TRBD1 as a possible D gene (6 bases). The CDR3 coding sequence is TGTGCCAGCAGTCAGCAGGGGCCCCTACAAGAGACCCAGTACTTC. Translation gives CASSQQGPLQETQYF.